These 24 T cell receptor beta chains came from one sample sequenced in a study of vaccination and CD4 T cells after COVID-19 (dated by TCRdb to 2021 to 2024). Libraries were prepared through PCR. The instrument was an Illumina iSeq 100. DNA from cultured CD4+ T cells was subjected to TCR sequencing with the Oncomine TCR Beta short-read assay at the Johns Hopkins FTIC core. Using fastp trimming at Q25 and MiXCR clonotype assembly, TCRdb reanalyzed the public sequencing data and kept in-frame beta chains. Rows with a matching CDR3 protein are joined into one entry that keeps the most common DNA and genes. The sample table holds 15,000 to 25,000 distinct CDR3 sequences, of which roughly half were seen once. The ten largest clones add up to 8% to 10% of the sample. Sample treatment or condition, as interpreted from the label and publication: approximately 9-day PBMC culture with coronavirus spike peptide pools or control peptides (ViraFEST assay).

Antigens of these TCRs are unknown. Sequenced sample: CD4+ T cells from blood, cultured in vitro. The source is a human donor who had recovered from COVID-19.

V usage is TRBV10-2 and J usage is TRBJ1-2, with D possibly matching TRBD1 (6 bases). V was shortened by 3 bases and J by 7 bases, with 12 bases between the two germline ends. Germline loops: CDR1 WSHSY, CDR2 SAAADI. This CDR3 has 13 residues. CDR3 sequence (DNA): TGCGCCAGCAGTGAACGGGGGGCGGCTGGCTACACCTTC. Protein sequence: CASSERGAAGYTF.

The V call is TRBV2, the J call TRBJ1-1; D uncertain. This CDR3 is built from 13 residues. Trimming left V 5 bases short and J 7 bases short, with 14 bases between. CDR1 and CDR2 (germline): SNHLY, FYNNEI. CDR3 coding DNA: TGTGCCAGCAGTTTTAGCATGAAGGATGAAGCTTTCTTT. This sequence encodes CASSFSMKDEAFF.

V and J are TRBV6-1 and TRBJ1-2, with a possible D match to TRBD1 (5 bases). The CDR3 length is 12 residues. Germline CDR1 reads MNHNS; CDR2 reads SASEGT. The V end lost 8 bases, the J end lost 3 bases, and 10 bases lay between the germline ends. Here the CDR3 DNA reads TGTGCCAGCGACTCAGGGCACTATGGCTACACCTTC. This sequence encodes CASDSGHYGYTF.

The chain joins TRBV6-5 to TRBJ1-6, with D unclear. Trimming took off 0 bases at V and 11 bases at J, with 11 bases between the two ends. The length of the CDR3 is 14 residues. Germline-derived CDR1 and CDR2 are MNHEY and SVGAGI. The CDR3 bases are TGTGCCAGCAGTTACTCGCCAGGAGGTGCACCCCTCCACTTT. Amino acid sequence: CASSYSPGGAPLHF.

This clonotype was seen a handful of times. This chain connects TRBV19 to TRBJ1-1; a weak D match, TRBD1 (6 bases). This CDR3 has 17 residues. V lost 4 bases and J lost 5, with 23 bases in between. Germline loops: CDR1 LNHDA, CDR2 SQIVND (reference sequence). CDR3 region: CASSNRGWGQYGTEAFF. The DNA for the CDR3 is TGTGCCAGTAGTAATCGGGGTTGGGGGCAATATGGGACTGAAGCTTTCTTT.

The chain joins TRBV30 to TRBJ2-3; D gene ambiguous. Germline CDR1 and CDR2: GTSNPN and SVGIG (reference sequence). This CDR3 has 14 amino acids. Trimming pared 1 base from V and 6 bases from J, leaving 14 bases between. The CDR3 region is CAWSANSPPDTQYF. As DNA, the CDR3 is TGTGCCTGGAGTGCAAACTCCCCGCCGGATACGCAGTATTTT.

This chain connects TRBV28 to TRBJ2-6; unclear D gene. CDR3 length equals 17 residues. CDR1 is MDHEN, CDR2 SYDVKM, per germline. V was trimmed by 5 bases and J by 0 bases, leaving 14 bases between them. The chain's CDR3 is CASSQSRSPSGANVLTF. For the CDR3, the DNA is TGTGCCAGCAGTCAATCCAGGAGCCCCTCTGGGGCCAACGTCCTGACTTTC.

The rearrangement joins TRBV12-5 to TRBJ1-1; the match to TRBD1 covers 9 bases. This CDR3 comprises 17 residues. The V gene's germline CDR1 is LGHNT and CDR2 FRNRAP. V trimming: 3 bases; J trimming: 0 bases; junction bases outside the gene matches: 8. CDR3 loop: CASGLPGTGRLNTEAFF. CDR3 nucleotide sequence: TGTGCTAGTGGTTTACCAGGGACAGGGCGCTTGAACACTGAAGCTTTCTTT.

The chain's CDR3 is CASSPGGPPDTGELFF. The CDR3 DNA is TGTGCCAGCTCACCAGGGGGACCTCCCGACACCGGGGAGCTGTTTTTT. The gene calls are TRBV18 and TRBJ2-2; D possibly matches TRBD1 or TRBD2 (5 bases each). The CDR3 length is 16 residues. The V end lost 2 bases, the J end lost 3 bases, and 13 bases lay between the germline ends. Germline-derived CDR1 and CDR2 are KGHSH and LQKENI.

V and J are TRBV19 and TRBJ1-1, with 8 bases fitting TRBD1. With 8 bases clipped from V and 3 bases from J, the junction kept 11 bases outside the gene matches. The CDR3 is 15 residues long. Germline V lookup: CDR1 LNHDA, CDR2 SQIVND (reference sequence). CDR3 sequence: CASGTRTGMHTEAFF. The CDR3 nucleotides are TGTGCCAGTGGTACCAGGACAGGGATGCACACTGAAGCTTTCTTT.

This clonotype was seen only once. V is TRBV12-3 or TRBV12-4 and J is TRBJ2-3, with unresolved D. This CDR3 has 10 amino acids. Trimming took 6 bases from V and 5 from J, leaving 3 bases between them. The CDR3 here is CASRQDTQYF. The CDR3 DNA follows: TGTGCCAGCAGACAAGATACGCAGTATTTT.

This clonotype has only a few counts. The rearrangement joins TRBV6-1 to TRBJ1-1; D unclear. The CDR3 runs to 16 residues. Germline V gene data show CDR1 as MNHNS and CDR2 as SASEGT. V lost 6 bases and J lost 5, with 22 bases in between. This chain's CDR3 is CASSRISPGVLTEAFF. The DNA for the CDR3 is TGTGCCAGCAGCCGAATAAGTCCCGGAGTTTTGACTGAAGCTTTCTTT.

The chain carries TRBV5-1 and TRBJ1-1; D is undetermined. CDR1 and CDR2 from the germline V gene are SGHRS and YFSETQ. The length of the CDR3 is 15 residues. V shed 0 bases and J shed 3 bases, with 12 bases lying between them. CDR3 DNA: TGCGCCAGCAGCTTGGTACAGACCGGGGACACTGAAGCTTTCTTT. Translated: CASSLVQTGDTEAFF.

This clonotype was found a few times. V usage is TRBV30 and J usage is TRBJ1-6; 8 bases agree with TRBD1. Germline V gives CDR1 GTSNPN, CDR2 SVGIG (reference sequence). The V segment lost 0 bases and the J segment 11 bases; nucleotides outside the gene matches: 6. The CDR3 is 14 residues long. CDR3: CAWSVRTGTAPLHF. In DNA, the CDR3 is TGTGCCTGGAGTGTCCGGACAGGGACAGCACCCCTCCACTTT.

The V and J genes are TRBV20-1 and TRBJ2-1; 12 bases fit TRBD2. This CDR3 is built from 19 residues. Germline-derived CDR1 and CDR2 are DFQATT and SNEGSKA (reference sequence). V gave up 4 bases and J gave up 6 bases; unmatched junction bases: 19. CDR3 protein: CSATKLPGLAGVGSNEQFF. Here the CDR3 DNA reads TGCAGTGCTACCAAGCTTCCGGGACTAGCGGGTGTGGGGTCCAATGAGCAGTTCTTC.

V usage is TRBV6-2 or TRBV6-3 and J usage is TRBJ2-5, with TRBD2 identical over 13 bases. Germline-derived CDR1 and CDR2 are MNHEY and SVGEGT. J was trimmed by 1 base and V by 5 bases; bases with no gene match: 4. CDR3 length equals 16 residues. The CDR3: CASSPGTSGIQETQYF. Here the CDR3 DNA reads TGTGCCAGCAGTCCCGGGACTAGCGGGATCCAAGAGACCCAGTACTTC.

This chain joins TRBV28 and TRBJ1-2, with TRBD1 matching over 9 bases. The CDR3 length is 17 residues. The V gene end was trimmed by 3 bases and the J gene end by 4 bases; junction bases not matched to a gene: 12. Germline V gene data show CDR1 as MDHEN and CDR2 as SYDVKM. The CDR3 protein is CASSFIGAGQGTYGYTF. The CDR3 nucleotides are TGTGCCAGCAGTTTTATAGGTGCGGGACAGGGTACCTATGGCTACACCTTC.

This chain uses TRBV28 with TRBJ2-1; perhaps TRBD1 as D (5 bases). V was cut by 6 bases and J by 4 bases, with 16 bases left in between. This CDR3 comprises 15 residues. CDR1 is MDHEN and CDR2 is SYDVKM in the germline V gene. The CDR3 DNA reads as TGTGCCAGCAGGTCGGCAGGGATAGGGTACAATGAGCAGTTCTTC. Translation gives CASRSAGIGYNEQFF.

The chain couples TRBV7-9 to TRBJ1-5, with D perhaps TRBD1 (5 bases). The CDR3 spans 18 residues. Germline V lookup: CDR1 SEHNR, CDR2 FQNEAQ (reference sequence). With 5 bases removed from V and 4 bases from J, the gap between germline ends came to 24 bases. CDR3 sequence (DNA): TGTGCCAGCAGCATCGGATTCGGCGGGCTGGGGGATAATCAGCCCCAGCATTTT. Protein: CASSIGFGGLGDNQPQHF. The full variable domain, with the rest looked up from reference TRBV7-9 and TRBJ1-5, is DTGVSQNPRHKITKRGQNVTFRCDPISEHNRLYWYRQTLGQGPEFLTYFQNEAQLEKSRLLSDRFSAERPKGSFSTLEIQRTEQGDSAMYLCASSIGFGGLGDNQPQHFGDGTRLSIL.

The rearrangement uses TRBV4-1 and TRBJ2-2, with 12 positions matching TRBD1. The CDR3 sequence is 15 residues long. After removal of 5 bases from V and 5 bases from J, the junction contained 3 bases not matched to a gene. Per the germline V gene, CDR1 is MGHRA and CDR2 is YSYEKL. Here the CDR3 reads CASSRGQGATGELFF. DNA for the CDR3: TGCGCCAGCAGCAGGGGACAGGGGGCGACCGGGGAGCTGTTTTTT.

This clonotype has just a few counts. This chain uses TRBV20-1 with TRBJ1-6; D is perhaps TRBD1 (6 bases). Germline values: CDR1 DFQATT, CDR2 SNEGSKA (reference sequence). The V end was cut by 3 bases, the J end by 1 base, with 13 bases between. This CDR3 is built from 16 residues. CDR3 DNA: TGCAGTGCTAGTACCCCGACAGGTTCCTATAATTCACCCCTCCACTTT. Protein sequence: CSASTPTGSYNSPLHF.

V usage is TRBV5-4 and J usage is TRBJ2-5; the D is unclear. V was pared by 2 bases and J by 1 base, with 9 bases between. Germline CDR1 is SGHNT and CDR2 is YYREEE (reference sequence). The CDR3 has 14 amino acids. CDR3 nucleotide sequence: TGTGCCAGCAGCTTAGGGCAGGTCCAAGAGACCCAGTACTTC. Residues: CASSLGQVQETQYF.

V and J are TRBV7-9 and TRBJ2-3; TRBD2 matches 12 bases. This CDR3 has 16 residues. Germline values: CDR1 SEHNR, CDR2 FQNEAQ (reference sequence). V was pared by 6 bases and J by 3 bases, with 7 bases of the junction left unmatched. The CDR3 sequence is CASRIPGTSGTDTQYF. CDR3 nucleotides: TGTGCCAGCAGAATCCCCGGGACTAGCGGGACAGATACGCAGTATTTT.

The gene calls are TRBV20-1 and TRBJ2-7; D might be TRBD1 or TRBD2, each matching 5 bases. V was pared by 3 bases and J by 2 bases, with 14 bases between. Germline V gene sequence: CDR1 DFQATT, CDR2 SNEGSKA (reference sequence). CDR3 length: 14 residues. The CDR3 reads CSASSYRGPYEQYF. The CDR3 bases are TGCAGTGCTAGCTCCTACCGGGGCCCCTACGAGCAGTACTTC.